The clone carrying this T cell receptor (beta chain) was found a few times. This entry belongs to a study of T cells after yellow fever vaccination. TCRdb recomputed calls from the 5' RACE reads with MiXCR, one row per CDR3 protein. The sample yields roughly 120,000 distinct CDR3 sequences, around 7.2% seen once. The V end lost 3 bases, the J end lost 0 bases, and 12 bases lay between the germline ends. The CDR3 runs 16 residues. Looked up from germline, CDR1 is LNHDA and CDR2 is SQIVND (reference sequence). Here the sequenced sample was CD4+ T cells sorted from PBMCs, taken roughly 45 days after the first yellow fever vaccination. This clonotype originated in a man in his late teens or twenties who received the YFV17D yellow fever vaccine. This chain connects TRBV19 to TRBJ1-5; D is possibly TRBD1 (5 bases). The CDR3 region has the DNA TGTGCCAGTAGTATCCCGAAGGGACTTAGCAATCAGCCCCAGCATTTT. This encodes CASSIPKGLSNQPQHF.